Described below is a single T cell receptor (beta chain) sequence and its context. No conserved phenylalanine or tryptophan ends this CDR3, so it is likely a read error. It is unclear where the CDR3 begins or ends on the DNA, so no DNA is shown, and the CDR3 is as TCRdb lists it. RNA was extracted from bulk tissue without any cell sorting. The data are from a study of tumor and adjacent non-tumor tissue in lung cancer. Germline assignment: CDR1 SGHAT and CDR2 FQDESV (reference sequence). The CDR3 spans 15 amino acids, including both terminal residues. The library came from three nested PCR rounds adapted from ARM-PCR protocols. TCRdb ran MiXCR on the multiplex PCR reads and lists one entry per CDR3 protein. The sample holds about 75,000 distinct CDR3 sequences, 77% seen once.

This receptor was obtained from a woman between 50 and 59 years old with non-small cell lung cancer. Sequencing input: lung tumor tissue. The genes are TRBV11-1 and TRBJ2-7; no check of the table's D call, TRBD1, against the DNA was made. The CDR3: CASSRIGAASYEKYI.